These 7 T cell receptor beta chains were all obtained from the same sample, sequenced in a study of T cell responses to AZD1222 COVID-19 vaccine. Generated by immunoSEQ multiplex PCR, the TCRdb table keeps only in-frame clones and is missing some. Of under 150,000 clones in the sample, 91% were seen once. The sequencing used peripheral blood, collected on day 0 of AZD1222 vaccination. The receptors were gathered from an adult in good health.

On this clone itself: At the DNA level, this CDR3 is encoded by other sequences in the same sample as well. The chain joins TRBV7-9 to TRBJ1-6; D is unclear. CDR1 and CDR2 from the germline V gene are SEHNR and FQNEAQ (reference sequence). The CDR3 loop spans 11 amino acids. V dropped 2 bases and J dropped 7 bases, with 0 bases sitting between them. CDR3 DNA sequence: TGTGCCAGCAGCTTAAATTCACCCCTCCACTTT. Its translation is CASSLNSPLHF.

The chain links TRBV14 to TRBJ1-6; D call uncertain. Germline-derived CDR1 and CDR2 are SGHDN and FVKESK. The germline V and J ends were trimmed by 4 bases and 9 bases, with 16 bases remaining between them. The CDR3 covers 15 residues. The CDR3 here is CASSPSLGSGSPLHF. The DNA for the CDR3 is TGTGCCAGCAGCCCCAGTTTGGGTTCGGGTTCACCCCTCCACTTT.

The chain is built from TRBV15 and TRBJ2-7; no firm D call. Germline V CDR1 and CDR2: LNHNV, YYDKDF (reference sequence). The CDR3 consists of 12 residues. V shed 5 bases and J shed 3 bases, with 8 bases lying between them. CDR3 in DNA: TGTGCCACCAGCTCGAGAAGCTACGAGCAGTACTTC. Translation: CATSSRSYEQYF.

The rearrangement joins TRBV6-2 or TRBV6-3 to TRBJ2-6, with a weak D call TRBD2 (5 bases). Per the germline V gene, CDR1 is MNHEY and CDR2 is SVGEGT. Trimming left V 4 bases short and J 0 bases short, with 16 bases between. The length of the CDR3 is 18 residues. The CDR3 reads CASSSRGFSSSGANVLTF. CDR3 coding DNA: TGTGCCAGCAGTTCGAGAGGGTTTTCTTCCTCTGGGGCCAACGTCCTGACTTTC.

The chain couples TRBV5-1 to TRBJ2-2; 7 nucleotides match TRBD1. The J segment lost 6 bases and the V segment lost 3 bases, leaving 5 bases of the junction unmatched. CDR1 and CDR2 (germline): SGHRS, YFSETQ. The CDR3 is 14 residues long. CDR3 bases: TGCGCCAGCAGCTCAGACAGGGTCGCCGGGGAGCTGTTTTTT. This codes for CASSSDRVAGELFF.

This chain links TRBV6-5 with TRBJ1-1; weak D call: TRBD1 (6 bases). V was clipped by 6 bases and J by 8 bases, with 13 bases between them. CDR1 and CDR2 (germline): MNHEY, SVGAGI. The CDR3 has 12 amino acids. The CDR3 spells CASRGALGEAFF. The CDR3 DNA is TGTGCCAGCAGGGGGGCGTTAGGCGAAGCTTTCTTT.

This clone has only one observation. This sequence joins TRBV2 and TRBJ2-3; 10 bases match TRBD2. Trimming took 9 bases from V and 1 from J; bases not matched to a gene: 1. The germline CDR1 and CDR2 sequences are SNHLY and FYNNEI. CDR3 length: 13 amino acids. The CDR3 DNA reads as TGTGCCAGAGGGACTAGCGGCACAGATACGCAGTATTTT. Protein product: CARGTSGTDTQYF.